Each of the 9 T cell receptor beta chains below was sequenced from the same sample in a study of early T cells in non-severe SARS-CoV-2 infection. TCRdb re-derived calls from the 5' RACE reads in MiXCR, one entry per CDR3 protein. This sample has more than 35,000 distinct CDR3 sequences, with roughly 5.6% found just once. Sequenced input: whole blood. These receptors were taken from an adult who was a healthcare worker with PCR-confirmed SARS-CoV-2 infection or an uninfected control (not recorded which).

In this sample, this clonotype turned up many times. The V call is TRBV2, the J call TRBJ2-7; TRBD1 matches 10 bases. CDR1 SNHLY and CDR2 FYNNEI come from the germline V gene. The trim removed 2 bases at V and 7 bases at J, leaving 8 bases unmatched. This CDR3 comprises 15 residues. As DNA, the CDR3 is TGTGCCAGCAGTGAAATGTCGGACAGGGGGTATGAGCAGTACTTC. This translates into CASSEMSDRGYEQYF.

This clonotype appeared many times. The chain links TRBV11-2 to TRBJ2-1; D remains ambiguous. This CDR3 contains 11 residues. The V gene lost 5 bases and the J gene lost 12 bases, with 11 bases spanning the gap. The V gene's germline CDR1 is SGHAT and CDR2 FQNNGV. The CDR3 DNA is TGTGCCAGCAGCCGAGAATTAGCGCAGTTCTTC. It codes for CASSRELAQFF.

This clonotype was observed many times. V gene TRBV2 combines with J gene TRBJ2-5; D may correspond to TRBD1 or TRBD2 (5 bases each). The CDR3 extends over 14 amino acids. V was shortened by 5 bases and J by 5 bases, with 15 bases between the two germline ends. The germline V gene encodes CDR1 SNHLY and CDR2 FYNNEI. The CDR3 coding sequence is TGTGCCAGCAGTTCTTGGGACGAGGGGGAGACCCAGTACTTC. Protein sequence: CASSSWDEGETQYF.

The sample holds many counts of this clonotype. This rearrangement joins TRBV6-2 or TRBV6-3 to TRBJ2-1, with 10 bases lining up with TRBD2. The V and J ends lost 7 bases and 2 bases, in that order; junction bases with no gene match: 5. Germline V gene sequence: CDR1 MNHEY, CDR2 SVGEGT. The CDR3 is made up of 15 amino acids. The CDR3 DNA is TGTGCCAGCACCTCACTAGCGGGGACCTACAATGAGCAGTTCTTC. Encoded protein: CASTSLAGTYNEQFF.

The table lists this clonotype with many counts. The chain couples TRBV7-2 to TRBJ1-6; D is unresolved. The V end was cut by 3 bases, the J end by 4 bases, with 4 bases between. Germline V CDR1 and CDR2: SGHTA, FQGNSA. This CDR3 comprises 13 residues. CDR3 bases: TGTGCCAGCAGCTTCCCATATAATTCACCCCTCCACTTT. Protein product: CASSFPYNSPLHF.

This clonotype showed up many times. CDR3 protein: CASREDTGELFF. DNA of the CDR3: TGTGCCAGTCGAGAGGACACCGGGGAGCTGTTTTTT. The V call is TRBV6-2 or TRBV6-3, the J call TRBJ2-2; the D is unclear. This CDR3 spans 12 amino acids. The germline V and J ends were trimmed by 9 bases and 3 bases, with 8 bases remaining between them. Germline V CDR1 and CDR2: MNHEY, SVGEGT.

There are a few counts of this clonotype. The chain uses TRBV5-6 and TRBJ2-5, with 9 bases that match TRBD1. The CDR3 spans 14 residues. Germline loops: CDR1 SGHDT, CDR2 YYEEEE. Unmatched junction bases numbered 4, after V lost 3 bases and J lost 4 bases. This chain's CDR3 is CASSWDRDGETQYF. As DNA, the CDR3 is TGTGCCAGCAGCTGGGACAGGGATGGAGAGACCCAGTACTTC.

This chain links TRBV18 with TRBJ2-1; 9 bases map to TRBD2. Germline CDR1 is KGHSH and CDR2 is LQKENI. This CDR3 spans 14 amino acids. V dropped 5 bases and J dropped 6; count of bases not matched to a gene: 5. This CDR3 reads CASSFSGGGNEQFF. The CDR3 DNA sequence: TGTGCCAGCTCATTTAGCGGGGGAGGCAATGAGCAGTTCTTC.

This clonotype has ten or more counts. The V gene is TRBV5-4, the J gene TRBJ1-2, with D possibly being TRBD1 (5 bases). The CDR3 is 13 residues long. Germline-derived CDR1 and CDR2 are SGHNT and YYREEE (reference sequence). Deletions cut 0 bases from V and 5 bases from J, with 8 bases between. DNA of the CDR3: TGTGCCAGCAGCTTGGTGGGGGAATATGGCTACACCTTC. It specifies CASSLVGEYGYTF.